Each of the 21 T cell receptor beta chains below was sequenced from the same sample in a study of neurological immune-mediated disorders. Sample time point: longitudinal time-point 1 (baseline). TCRdb reprocessed the 5' RACE reads via MiXCR and lists one record per CDR3 protein. The sample holds about 49,000 distinct CDR3 sequences, approximately 11% seen once. Sequencing input: PBMCs. The receptors derive from a woman between 40 and 55 years old in good health.

This clonotype was counted at least ten times. This chain uses TRBV6-2 or TRBV6-3 with TRBJ1-6; D gene uncertain. Trimming removed 9 bases at V and 8 bases at J, with 17 bases between. The CDR3 has 14 amino acids. Germline V gene lookup returns CDR1 MNHEY and CDR2 SVGEGT. The CDR3 DNA is TGTGCCAGTTCGAAATGGACGGAGGATTCACCCCTCCACTTT. It encodes CASSKWTEDSPLHF.

This clonotype occurred a few times. The V gene is TRBV14, the J gene TRBJ2-1; D is undetermined. V lost 0 bases, J lost 3 bases, and 6 bases lay in between. Germline CDR1 reads SGHDN; CDR2 reads FVKESK. This CDR3 region has 14 residues. The CDR3 here is CASSQEHYYNEQFF. CDR3 in DNA: TGTGCCAGCAGCCAAGAACACTACTACAATGAGCAGTTCTTC.

This clonotype showed up many times. The V gene is TRBV4-2, the J gene TRBJ2-3; the D is unclear. Germline-derived CDR1 and CDR2 are LGHNA and YNFKEQ. V lost 0 bases and J lost 5, with 18 bases in between. This CDR3 contains 17 residues. In DNA form, the CDR3 reads TGTGCCAGCAGCCAAGAGATGTCGGCAGGTCTGTTAGATACGCAGTATTTT. Translating it yields CASSQEMSAGLLDTQYF.

This clonotype has a count of ten or more. J is TRBJ2-3 and V is TRBV13; 11 bases agree with TRBD2. V lost 4 bases and J lost 5; bases outside the gene matches: 11. Germline values: CDR1 PRHDT, CDR2 FYEKMQ (reference sequence). CDR3 length: 17 residues. Written as DNA, the CDR3 is TGTGCCAGCAGCTCCGCATTAGCGGGGGGGGTTCAAGATACGCAGTATTTT. This translates into CASSSALAGGVQDTQYF.

V gene TRBV2 combines with J gene TRBJ2-3; no clear D. The CDR3 is 14 amino acids. Germline V CDR1 and CDR2: SNHLY, FYNNEI. Trimming removed 0 bases at V and 0 bases at J, with 4 bases between. Here the CDR3 reads CASSEAPSTDTQYF. Here the CDR3 DNA reads TGTGCCAGCAGTGAAGCGCCCAGCACAGATACGCAGTATTTT.

This chain connects TRBV6-5 to TRBJ1-6; D gene uncertain. Trimming shortened V by 2 bases and J by 10 bases, and 21 bases separated the two germline ends. This CDR3 spans 17 amino acids. Germline-derived CDR1 and CDR2 are MNHEY and SVGAGI. The CDR3 sequence is CASSYSGRNKAGSPLHF. The CDR3 DNA reads as TGTGCCAGCAGTTACAGCGGACGCAATAAGGCCGGATCACCCCTCCACTTT.

This clonotype appeared many times. The rearrangement uses TRBV7-8 and TRBJ2-7, with no clear D. Germline V CDR1 and CDR2: SGHVS, FQNEAQ. The CDR3 contains 11 residues. Trimming took off 4 bases at V and 3 bases at J, with 4 bases between the two ends. CDR3 coding DNA: TGTGCCAGCAGCTCTTTCTACGAGCAGTACTTC. Protein sequence: CASSSFYEQYF. The variable domain in full, with the rest retrieved from reference TRBV7-8 and TRBJ2-7, is GAGVSQSPRYKVAKRGQDVALRCDPISGHVSLFWYQQALGQGPEFLTYFQNEAQLDKSGLPSDRFFAERPEGSVSTLKIQRTQQEDSAVYLCASSSFYEQYFGPGTRLTVT.

This clonotype was detected ten times or more. This chain connects TRBV7-3 to TRBJ2-2; D is unresolved. V gave up 1 base and J gave up 7 bases, with 4 bases separating them. From germline, CDR1 is SGHTA and CDR2 FQGTGA. This CDR3 is 12 amino acids long. The CDR3 DNA is TGTGCCAGCAGCTTAAAGGTCGGGGAGCTGTTTTTT. Encoded protein: CASSLKVGELFF.

This clonotype has a count of ten or more. V usage is TRBV24-1 and J usage is TRBJ1-1; D uncertain. Trimming shortened V by 9 bases and J by 7 bases, and 14 bases separated the two germline ends. There are 12 residues in the CDR3. Germline V gene sequence: CDR1 KGHDR, CDR2 SFDVKD. The CDR3 coding sequence is TGTGCCACCCAAGATGGGGTGGGTGAAGCTTTCTTT. Translation: CATQDGVGEAFF.

This clonotype occurred many times. The chain links TRBV29-1 to TRBJ1-1; TRBD1 aligns across 7 bases. Trimming removed 3 bases from V and 1 base from J; junction bases left unmatched: 5. The CDR3 contains 14 residues. Germline loops: CDR1 SQVTM, CDR2 ANQGSEA. The CDR3 nucleotides are TGCAGCGTTGAGAAGGGGGCGGCGAACACTGAAGCTTTCTTT. Amino acids: CSVEKGAANTEAFF.

This clonotype was seen at least ten times. This rearrangement joins TRBV20-1 to TRBJ2-1; tentatively, D is TRBD1 or TRBD2 (5 bases each). Trimming cost V 3 bases and J 9 bases, with 15 bases left between them. Germline CDR1 is DFQATT and CDR2 is SNEGSKA (reference sequence). The CDR3 runs 13 residues. Here the CDR3 DNA reads TGCAGTGCTAGCGGGACGTCCCGGGGTGAGCAGTTCTTC. Protein sequence: CSASGTSRGEQFF.

This clonotype was seen at least ten times. The chain joins TRBV29-1 to TRBJ1-2, with TRBD1 as a possible D gene (6 bases). The V gene lost 7 bases and the J gene lost 2 bases, with 14 bases spanning the gap. Germline-derived CDR1 and CDR2 are SQVTM and ANQGSEA. The CDR3 runs to 13 residues. The CDR3: CSGRTGPNYGYTF. The CDR3 nucleotides read TGCAGCGGTCGTACAGGGCCGAACTATGGCTACACCTTC.

At least ten counts were recorded for this clonotype. The chain recombines TRBV29-1 with TRBJ1-2; no definite D call. The V end was cut by 3 bases, the J end by 6 bases, with 5 bases between. The germline CDR1 and CDR2 sequences are SQVTM and ANQGSEA. This CDR3 contains 10 residues. The CDR3 protein is CSVDGDGYTF. For the CDR3, the DNA is TGCAGCGTTGATGGGGATGGCTACACCTTC.

This clonotype was detected many times. The chain carries TRBV12-5 and TRBJ1-5; D unresolved. Trimming removed 0 bases at V and 0 bases at J, with 18 bases between. Per germline, CDR1 LGHNT and CDR2 FRNRAP. The CDR3 has 19 residues. The CDR3 DNA reads TGTGCTAGTGGTTTGGTAGTCGGCGCGGGTCGTTATAGCAATCAGCCCCAGCATTTT. Amino acids: CASGLVVGAGRYSNQPQHF.

This clonotype was counted ten times or more. The chain uses TRBV6-4 and TRBJ2-1; a weak D match, TRBD2 (5 bases). This CDR3 has 14 residues. Deletions cut 2 bases from V and 10 bases from J, with 15 bases between. Germline V CDR1 and CDR2: MRHNA, SNTAGT. The CDR3 region has the DNA TGTGCCAGCAGTGACCGAGCGAGCGGCCCCGAGCAGTTCTTC. Translated: CASSDRASGPEQFF.

This clonotype was recorded at least ten times. This chain links TRBV15 with TRBJ2-6; D ambiguous. This CDR3 is built from 15 residues. The germline V and J ends were trimmed by 5 bases and 0 bases, with 8 bases remaining between them. From germline, CDR1 is LNHNV and CDR2 YYDKDF (reference sequence). CDR3 DNA: TGTGCCACCAGCGGCCTAAGCTCTGGGGCCAACGTCCTGACTTTC. Protein product: CATSGLSSGANVLTF. The complete variable domain, with remaining parts taken from reference TRBV15 and TRBJ2-6, reads DAMVIQNPRYQVTQFGKPVTLSCSQTLNHNVMYWYQQKSSQAPKLLFHYYDKDFNNEADTPDNFQSRRPNTSFCFLDIRSPGLGDTAMYLCATSGLSSGANVLTFGAGSRLTVL.

This clonotype was detected many times. The chain carries TRBV12-3 or TRBV12-4 and TRBJ1-1, with D unclear. V was cut by 3 bases and J by 5 bases, with 16 bases left in between. This CDR3 comprises 15 residues. The DNA for the CDR3 is TGTGCCAGCAGTTTCCCGCGGCTGGGAGGTACTGAAGCTTTCTTT. It translates to CASSFPRLGGTEAFF.

In this sample, this clonotype turned up many times. The chain links TRBV6-2 or TRBV6-3 to TRBJ2-7; the match to TRBD2 covers 12 bases. CDR1 is MNHEY, CDR2 SVGEGT, per germline. CDR3 length equals 14 residues. V lost 6 bases to trimming and J lost 2 bases; unmatched junction nucleotides: 2. The CDR3 DNA reads TGTGCCAGCAGCGGACTAGCGGGGACCTACGAGCAGTACTTC. Protein: CASSGLAGTYEQYF.

This clonotype has more than one count but fewer than ten. This chain connects TRBV6-5 to TRBJ1-1, with no clear D. The CDR3 length is 12 residues. The V gene lost 7 bases and the J gene lost 6 bases, with 12 bases spanning the gap. Per the germline V gene, CDR1 is MNHEY and CDR2 is SVGAGI. This CDR3 is CASIMGWAEAFF. DNA for the CDR3: TGTGCCAGCATCATGGGCTGGGCTGAAGCTTTCTTT.

This clonotype showed up many times. The CDR3 nucleotides are TGTGCCAGCAGATTCCGGAGCACAGATACGCAGTATTTT. It encodes CASRFRSTDTQYF. The rearrangement joins TRBV11-2 to TRBJ2-3, with D hard to call. This CDR3 is built from 13 residues. V was trimmed by 6 bases and J by 0 bases, leaving 7 bases between them. Germline CDR1 is SGHAT and CDR2 is FQNNGV.

This clonotype has at least ten counts. The chain employs TRBV5-6 and TRBJ2-7; 12 bases agree with TRBD2. V shed 0 bases, J shed 8 bases, and the junction held 12 bases outside the gene matches. The length of the CDR3 is 17 residues. The germline V gene encodes CDR1 SGHDT and CDR2 YYEEEE. The CDR3 loop is CASSLATSGSWGLKQYF. The CDR3 nucleotides read TGTGCCAGCAGCTTGGCGACTAGCGGGAGTTGGGGACTGAAGCAGTACTTC.